This TCR beta chain was profiled in a study of beta chain features in type 1 diabetes. Study details: Taken together, all samples contributed some 100 million examined sorted cells. Points from the study as a whole: Amplification by PCR could prefer shorter templates, with the same effect in patients and controls.

A word on this clone: The antigen remains undetermined.

Germline CDR1 reads MNHNY; CDR2 reads SVGAGI (reference sequence). V was cut by 2 bases and J by 10 bases, with 6 bases left in between. This CDR3 has 11 amino acids. cDNA synthesis used the whole RNA isolate, giving expressed TCRB sequences. The table came from immunoSEQ multiplex PCR; TCRdb's copy has only in-frame clones and leaves some out. The table has 400,000 to 550,000 clones, 10% to 12% seen once. The collection from each donor was one heparinised blood draw averaging about 116 mL. Sequencing was performed on naive CD4+ T cells from blood. The chain links TRBV6-6 to TRBJ2-1, with D perhaps matching TRBD1 (6 bases). The TCR comes from a woman between 18 and 29 years old in good health. CDR3 DNA sequence: TGTGCCAGCAGTTACGGGACAGAGCAGTTCTTC. The encoded protein is CASSYGTEQFF.